This T cell receptor beta chain was captured in a study of T cell repertoires in cytomegalovirus infection. This clonotype was observed a handful of times. As yet, its antigen is unknown. TCRdb used MiXCR to reprocess the reads, holding one entry per CDR3 protein. The sample shows about 700,000 distinct CDR3 sequences, around a third of them seen only once. The V segment lost 7 bases and the J segment 5 bases; nucleotides outside the gene matches: 6. The CDR3 sequence is 15 residues long. The rearrangement uses TRBV12-3 or TRBV12-4 and TRBJ1-5, with 12 bases matching TRBD1. The clonotype comes from a human donor in good health (CMV status not recorded). Some clones in this sample may be carry-over from other donors' samples. The sequences come from cultured PBMCs, collected from culture after CMV antigen stimulation. The CDR3 region is CASTPGQGAYQPQHF. CDR3 sequence (DNA): TGTGCCAGCACTCCGGGACAGGGGGCCTATCAGCCCCAGCATTTT.